One TCR beta chain is described in this entry. Its cognate antigen is unknown. This sample was included in a study of cytomegalovirus exposure and HLA in healthy donors. Findings and caveats of the study: Association of a missense DCLRE1C variant with TCR beta V- and J-gene trimming was reported in a later analysis.

Losses at the gene ends were 1 base for V and 4 bases for J; bases not matched to a gene: 4. This CDR3 has 14 amino acids. Per germline, CDR1 LNHDA and CDR2 SQIVND (reference sequence). The PCR ran on 60 Vbeta and 13 Jbeta primers. Here immunoSEQ multiplex PCR was the method, and the copy in TCRdb shows in-frame clones only, minus some. The data show about 170,000 clones, under 90% seen once. The chain links TRBV19 to TRBJ2-7; 7 bases fit TRBD1. The material sequenced was PBMCs. The clonotype comes from a male donor in good health and CMV-seronegative. The CDR3 region is CASSIGTGRYEQYF. DNA for the CDR3: TGTGCCAGTAGTATAGGGACAGGTCGGTACGAGCAGTACTTC.